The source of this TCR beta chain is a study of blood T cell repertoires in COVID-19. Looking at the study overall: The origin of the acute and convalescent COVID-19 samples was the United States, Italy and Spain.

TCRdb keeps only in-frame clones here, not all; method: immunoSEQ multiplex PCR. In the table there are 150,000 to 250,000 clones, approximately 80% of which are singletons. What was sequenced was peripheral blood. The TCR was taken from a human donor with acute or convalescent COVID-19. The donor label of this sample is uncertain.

CDR3 sequence (DNA): TGCGCCAGCAGCTTGACCGTGGAGGGTGAGCAGTTCTTC. This codes for CASSLTVEGEQFF. The V gene is TRBV5-1, the J gene TRBJ2-1; a possible D gene is TRBD2 (6 bases). Trimming left V 1 base short and J 9 bases short, with 11 bases between. The CDR3 is 13 amino acids. Germline values: CDR1 SGHRS, CDR2 YFSETQ.